This T cell receptor beta chain was recorded in a study of blood T cell repertoires in COVID-19. Across the whole study: The United States, Italy and Spain were the sources of the acute and convalescent COVID-19 samples. Sources were T cells, B-cell-depleted T cells, or PBMCs; the material itself was cDNA or gDNA.

How the authors handled the data: The authors estimated nucleated cell counts from reference gene primer amplification. TCRdb's table, derived via immunoSEQ multiplex PCR, lists solely in-frame clones and lacks some. V, J and clone size reflect that table, while D and trimming were determined from the DNA. The sample shows about 89,000 clones, approximately 81% of them seen only once. The V and J ends lost 6 bases and 3 bases, in that order; junction bases with no gene match: 11. Germline V gene data show CDR1 as SGHDT and CDR2 as YYEEEE. The CDR3 is made up of 15 amino acids. The sequence derives from a woman older than 75 with acute or convalescent COVID-19. J is TRBJ2-7 and V is TRBV5-6; TRBD1 matches 8 bases. The sequencing sample was made of peripheral blood. The CDR3 loop reads CASTQTGALVYEQYF. The CDR3 DNA follows: TGTGCCAGCACCCAGACAGGGGCCCTGGTCTACGAGCAGTACTTC.